This TCR beta chain was sequenced during a study of blood T cell repertoires in COVID-19. Study summary: Acute and convalescent COVID-19 samples came from the United States, Italy and Spain. The cDNA or gDNA used as material had been derived from T cells, B-cell-depleted T cells, or PBMCs.

Per the authors' pipeline: How many nucleated cells were present was estimated from reference gene primer amplification. Libraries were prepared by immunoSEQ multiplex PCR; TCRdb keeps only in-frame clonotypes and omits some of them. V, J and clone size are taken as reported in that table, and D and trimming were inferred from the DNA itself. In the table there are 200,000 to 250,000 clones, approximately 83% of which are singletons. The CDR3 is 16 amino acids. Germline V gene sequence: CDR1 MNHNY, CDR2 SVGAGI (reference sequence). Trimming removed 4 bases from V and 4 bases from J; junction bases left unmatched: 10.

The sample comprised peripheral blood. This chain uses TRBV6-6 with TRBJ1-2; 9 nucleotides agree with TRBD1. The receptor was isolated from a woman between 25 and 40 years old who had recovered from COVID-19. CDR3: CASSSHRGRESYGYTF. CDR3 DNA: TGTGCCAGCAGTTCCCACAGGGGGCGGGAGAGCTATGGCTACACCTTC.